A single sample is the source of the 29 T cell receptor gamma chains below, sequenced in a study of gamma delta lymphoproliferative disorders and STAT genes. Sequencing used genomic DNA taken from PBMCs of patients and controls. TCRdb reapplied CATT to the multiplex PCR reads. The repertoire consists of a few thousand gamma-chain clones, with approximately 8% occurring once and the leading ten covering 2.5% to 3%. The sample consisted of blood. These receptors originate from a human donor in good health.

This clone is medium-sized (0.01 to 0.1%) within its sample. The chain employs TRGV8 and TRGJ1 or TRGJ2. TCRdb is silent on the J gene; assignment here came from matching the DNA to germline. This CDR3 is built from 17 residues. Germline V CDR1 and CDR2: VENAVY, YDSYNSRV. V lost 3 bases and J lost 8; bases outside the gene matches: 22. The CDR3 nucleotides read TGTGCCACCTGGGATGTTCAGTCCCCCTTATTACCTAATAAGAAACTCTTT. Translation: CATWDVQSPLLPNKKLF.

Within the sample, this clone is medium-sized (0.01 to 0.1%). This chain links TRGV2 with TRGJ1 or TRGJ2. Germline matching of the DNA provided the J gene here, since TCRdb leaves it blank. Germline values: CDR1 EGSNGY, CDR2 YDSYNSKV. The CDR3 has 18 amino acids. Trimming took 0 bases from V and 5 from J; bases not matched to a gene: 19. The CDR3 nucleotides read TGTGCCACCTGGGACGGGCCCCATCGTTCCTCGGCTGATTATAAGAAACTCTTT. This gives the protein CATWDGPHRSSADYKKLF.

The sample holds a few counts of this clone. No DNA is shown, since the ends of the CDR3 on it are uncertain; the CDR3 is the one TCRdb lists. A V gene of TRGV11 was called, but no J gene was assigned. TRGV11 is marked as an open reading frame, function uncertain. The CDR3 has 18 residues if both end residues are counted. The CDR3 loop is CTTVPAGLENTTGWFKIF.

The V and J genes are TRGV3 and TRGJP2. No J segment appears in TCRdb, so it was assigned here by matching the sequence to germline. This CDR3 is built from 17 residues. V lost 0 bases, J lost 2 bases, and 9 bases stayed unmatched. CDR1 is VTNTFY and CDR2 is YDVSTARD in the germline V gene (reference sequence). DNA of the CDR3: TGTGCCACCTGGGACAGGCCGGTGGGGAGTAGTGATTGGATCAAGACGTTT. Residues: CATWDRPVGSSDWIKTF.

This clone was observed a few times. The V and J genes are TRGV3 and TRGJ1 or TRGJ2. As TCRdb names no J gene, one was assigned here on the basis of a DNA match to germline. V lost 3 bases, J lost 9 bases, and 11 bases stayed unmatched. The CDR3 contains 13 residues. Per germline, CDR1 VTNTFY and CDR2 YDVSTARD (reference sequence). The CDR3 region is CATWDRSGGKKLF. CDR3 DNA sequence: TGTGCCACCTGGGACCGTTCGGGCGGTAAGAAACTCTTT.

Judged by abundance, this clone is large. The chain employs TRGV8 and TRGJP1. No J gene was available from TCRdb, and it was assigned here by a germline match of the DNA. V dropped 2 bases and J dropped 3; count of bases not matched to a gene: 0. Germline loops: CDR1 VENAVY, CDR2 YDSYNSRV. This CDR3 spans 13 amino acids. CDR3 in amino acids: CATWDTTGWFKIF. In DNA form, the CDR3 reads TGTGCCACCTGGGATACCACTGGTTGGTTCAAGATATTT.

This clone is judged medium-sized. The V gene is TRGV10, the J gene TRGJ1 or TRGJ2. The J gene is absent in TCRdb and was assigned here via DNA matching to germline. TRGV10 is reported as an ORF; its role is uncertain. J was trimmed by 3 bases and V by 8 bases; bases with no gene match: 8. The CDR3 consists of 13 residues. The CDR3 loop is CAAWLFPYYKKLF. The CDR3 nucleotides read TGTGCTGCGTGGCTCTTCCCTTATTATAAGAAACTCTTT.

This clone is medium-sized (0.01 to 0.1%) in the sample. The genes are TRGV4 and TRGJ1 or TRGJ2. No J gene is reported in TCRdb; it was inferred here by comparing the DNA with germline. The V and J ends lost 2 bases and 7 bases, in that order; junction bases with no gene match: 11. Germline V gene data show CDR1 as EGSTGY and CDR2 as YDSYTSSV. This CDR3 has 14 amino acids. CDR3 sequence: CATWDDLPDYKKLF. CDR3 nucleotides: TGTGCCACCTGGGATGATCTACCCGACTATAAGAAACTCTTT.

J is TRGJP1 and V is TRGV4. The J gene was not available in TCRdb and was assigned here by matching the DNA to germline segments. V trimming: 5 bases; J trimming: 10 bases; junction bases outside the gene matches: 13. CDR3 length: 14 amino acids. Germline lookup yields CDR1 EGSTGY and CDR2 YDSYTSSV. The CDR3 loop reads CATWVPQGDWFKIF. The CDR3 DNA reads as TGTGCCACCTGGGTCCCTCAAGGAGATTGGTTCAAGATATTT.

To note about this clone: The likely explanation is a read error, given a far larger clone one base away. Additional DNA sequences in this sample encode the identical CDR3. Here the CDR3 DNA reads TGTGCCACCTGGGACAGGCCGGATTGCTACAAGAAACTCTTT. Protein sequence: CATWDRPDCYKKLF. This chain joins TRGV3 and TRGJ1 or TRGJ2. The J gene, missing from TCRdb, was assigned here through DNA to germline matching. This CDR3 contains 14 residues. Losses at the gene ends were 0 bases for V and 10 bases for J; bases not matched to a gene: 12. Germline CDR1 VTNTFY, CDR2 YDVSTARD (reference sequence).

CDR3 sequence: CATWDRGISRYKKLF. DNA of the CDR3: TGTGCCACCTGGGACCGAGGTATCAGTCGGTATAAGAAACTCTTT. This sequence joins TRGV3 and TRGJ1 or TRGJ2. Since TCRdb gives no J gene, matching the DNA to germline was used here to assign it. Germline values: CDR1 VTNTFY, CDR2 YDVSTARD (reference sequence). With 3 bases clipped from V and 7 bases from J, the junction kept 15 bases outside the gene matches. CDR3 length: 15 amino acids.

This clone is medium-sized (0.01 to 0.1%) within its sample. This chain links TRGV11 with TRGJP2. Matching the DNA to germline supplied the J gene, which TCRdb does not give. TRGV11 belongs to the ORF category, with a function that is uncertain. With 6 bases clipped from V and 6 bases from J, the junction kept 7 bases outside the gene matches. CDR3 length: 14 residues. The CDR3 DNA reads TGTGCCTGCTGGATTGGGGGTCGTGATTGGATCAAGACGTTT. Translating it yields CACWIGGRDWIKTF.

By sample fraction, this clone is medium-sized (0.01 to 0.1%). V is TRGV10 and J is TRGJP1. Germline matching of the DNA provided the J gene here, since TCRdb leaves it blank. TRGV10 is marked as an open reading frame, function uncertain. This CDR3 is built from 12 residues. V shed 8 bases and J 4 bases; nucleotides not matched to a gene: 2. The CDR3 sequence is CAAWDTGWFKIF. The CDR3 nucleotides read TGTGCTGCGTGGGACACTGGTTGGTTCAAGATATTT.

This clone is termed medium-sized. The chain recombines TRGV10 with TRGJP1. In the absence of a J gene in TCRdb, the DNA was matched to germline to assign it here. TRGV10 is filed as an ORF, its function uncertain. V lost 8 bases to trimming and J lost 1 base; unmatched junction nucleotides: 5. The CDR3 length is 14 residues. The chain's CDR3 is CAAWDSTTGWFKIF. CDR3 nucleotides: TGTGCTGCGTGGGATAGTACCACTGGTTGGTTCAAGATATTT.

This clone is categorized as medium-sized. The CDR3 loop reads CAACHRYYKKLF. CDR3 nucleotides: TGTGCTGCGTGCCATAGGTATTATAAGAAACTCTTT. The rearrangement links TRGV10 to TRGJ1 or TRGJ2. The J gene, not given by TCRdb, was assigned here from a germline match of the nucleotide sequence. TRGV10 is treated as an ORF (open reading frame) with a function not yet certain. Trimming at V came to 9 bases and at J to 4 bases, leaving 7 bases not matched to a gene. This CDR3 spans 12 amino acids.

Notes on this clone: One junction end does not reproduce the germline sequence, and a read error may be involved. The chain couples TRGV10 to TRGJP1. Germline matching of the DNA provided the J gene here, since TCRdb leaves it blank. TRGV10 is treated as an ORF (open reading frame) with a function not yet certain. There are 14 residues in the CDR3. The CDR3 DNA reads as TGCGCAAGGCACGGGTATACCACTGGTTGGTTCAAGATATTT. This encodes CARHGYTTGWFKIF.

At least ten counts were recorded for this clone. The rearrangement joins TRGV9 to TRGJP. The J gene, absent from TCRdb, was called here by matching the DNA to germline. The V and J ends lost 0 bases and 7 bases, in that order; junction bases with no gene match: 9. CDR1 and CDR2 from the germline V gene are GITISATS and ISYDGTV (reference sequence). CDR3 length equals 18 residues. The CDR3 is CALWEVPLNELGKKIKVF. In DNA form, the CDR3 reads TGTGCCTTGTGGGAGGTGCCCCTTAACGAGTTGGGCAAAAAAATCAAGGTATTT.

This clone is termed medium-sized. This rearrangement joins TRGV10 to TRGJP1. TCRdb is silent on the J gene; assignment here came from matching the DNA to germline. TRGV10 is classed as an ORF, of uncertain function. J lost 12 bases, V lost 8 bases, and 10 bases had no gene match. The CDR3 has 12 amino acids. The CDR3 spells CAAWDLWRFKIF. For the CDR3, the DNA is TGTGCTGCGTGGGACCTTTGGAGGTTCAAGATATTT.

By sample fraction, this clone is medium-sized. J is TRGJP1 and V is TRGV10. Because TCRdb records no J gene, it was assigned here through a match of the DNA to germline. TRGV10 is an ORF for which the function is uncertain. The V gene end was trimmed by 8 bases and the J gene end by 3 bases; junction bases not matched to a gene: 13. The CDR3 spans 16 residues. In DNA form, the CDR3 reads TGTGCTGCGTGGGATTCTATCAGTCCCACTGGTTGGTTCAAGATATTT. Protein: CAAWDSISPTGWFKIF.

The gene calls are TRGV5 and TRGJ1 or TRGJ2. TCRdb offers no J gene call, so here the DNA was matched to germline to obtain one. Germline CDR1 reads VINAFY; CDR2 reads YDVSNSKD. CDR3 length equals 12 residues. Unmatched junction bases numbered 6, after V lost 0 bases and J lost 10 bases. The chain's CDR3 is CATWDRHRKKLF. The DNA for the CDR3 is TGTGCCACCTGGGACAGGCATCGGAAGAAACTCTTT.

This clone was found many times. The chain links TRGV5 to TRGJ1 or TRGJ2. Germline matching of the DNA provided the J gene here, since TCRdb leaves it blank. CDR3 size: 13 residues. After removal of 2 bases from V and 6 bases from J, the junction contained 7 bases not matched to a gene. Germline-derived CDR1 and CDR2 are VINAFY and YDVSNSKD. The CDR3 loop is CATWDTDGYKKLF. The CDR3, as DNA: TGTGCCACCTGGGACACGGACGGTTATAAGAAACTCTTT.

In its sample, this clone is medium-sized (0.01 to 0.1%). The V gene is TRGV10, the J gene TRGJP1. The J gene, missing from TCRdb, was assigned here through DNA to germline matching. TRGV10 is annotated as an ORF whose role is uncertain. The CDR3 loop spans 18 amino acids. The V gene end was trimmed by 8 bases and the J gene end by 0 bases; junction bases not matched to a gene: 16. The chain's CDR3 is CAAWDRSGVYTTGWFKIF. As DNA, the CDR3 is TGTGCTGCGTGGGATCGAAGCGGGGTATATACCACTGGTTGGTTCAAGATATTT.

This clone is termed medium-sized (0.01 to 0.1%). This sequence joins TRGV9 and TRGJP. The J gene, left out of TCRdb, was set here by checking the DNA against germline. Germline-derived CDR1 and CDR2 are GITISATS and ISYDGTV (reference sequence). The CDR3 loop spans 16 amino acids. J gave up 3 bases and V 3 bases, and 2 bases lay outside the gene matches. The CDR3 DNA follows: TGTGCCTTGTGGGAGTCGCAAGAGTTGGGCAAAAAAATCAAGGTATTT. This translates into CALWESQELGKKIKVF.

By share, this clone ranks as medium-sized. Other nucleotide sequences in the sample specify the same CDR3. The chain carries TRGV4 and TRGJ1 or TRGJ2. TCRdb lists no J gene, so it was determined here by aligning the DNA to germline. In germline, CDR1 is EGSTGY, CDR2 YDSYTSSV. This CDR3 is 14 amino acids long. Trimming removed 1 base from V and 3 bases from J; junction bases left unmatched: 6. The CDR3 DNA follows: TGTGCCACCTGGGATGGACCCTCTTATTATAAGAAACTCTTT. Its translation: CATWDGPSYYKKLF.

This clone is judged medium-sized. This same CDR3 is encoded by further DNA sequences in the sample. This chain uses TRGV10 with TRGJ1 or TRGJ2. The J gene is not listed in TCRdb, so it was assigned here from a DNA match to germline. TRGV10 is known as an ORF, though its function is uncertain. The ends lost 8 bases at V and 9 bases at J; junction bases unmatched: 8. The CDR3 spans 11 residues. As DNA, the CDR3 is TGTGCTGCGTGGGCCTACTCTAAGAAACTCTTT. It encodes CAAWAYSKKLF.

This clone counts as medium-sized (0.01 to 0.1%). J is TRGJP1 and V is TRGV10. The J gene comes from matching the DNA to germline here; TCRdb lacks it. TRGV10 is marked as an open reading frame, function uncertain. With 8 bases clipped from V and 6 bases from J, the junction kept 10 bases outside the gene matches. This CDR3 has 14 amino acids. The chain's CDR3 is CAAWDCGAGWFKIF. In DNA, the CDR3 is TGTGCTGCGTGGGATTGCGGGGCTGGTTGGTTCAAGATATTT.

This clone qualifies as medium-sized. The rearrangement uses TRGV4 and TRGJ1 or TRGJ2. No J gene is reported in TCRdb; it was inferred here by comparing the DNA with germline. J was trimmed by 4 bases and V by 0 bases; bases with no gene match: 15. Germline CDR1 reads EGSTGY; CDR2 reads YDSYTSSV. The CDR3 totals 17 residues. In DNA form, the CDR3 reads TGTGCCACCTGGGATGGGCCAAAGGGGAGGAAATATTATAAGAAACTCTTT. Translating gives CATWDGPKGRKYYKKLF.

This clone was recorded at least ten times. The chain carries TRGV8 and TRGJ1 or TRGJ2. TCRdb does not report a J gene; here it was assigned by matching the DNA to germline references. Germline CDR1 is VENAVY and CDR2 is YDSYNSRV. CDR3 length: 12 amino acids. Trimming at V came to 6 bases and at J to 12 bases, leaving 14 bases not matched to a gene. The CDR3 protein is CATWTTRHGKLF. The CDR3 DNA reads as TGTGCCACCTGGACTACCCGCCATGGGAAACTCTTT.

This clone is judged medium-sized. CDR3 sequence: CALWEDSNYYKKLF. The CDR3 DNA reads as TGTGCCTTGTGGGAGGATTCGAATTATTATAAGAAACTCTTT. This chain links TRGV9 with TRGJ1 or TRGJ2. TCRdb is silent on the J gene; assignment here came from matching the DNA to germline. Trimming took 2 bases from V and 0 from J; bases not matched to a gene: 4. The CDR3 has 14 amino acids. Per the germline V gene, CDR1 is GITISATS and CDR2 is ISYDGTV (reference sequence).